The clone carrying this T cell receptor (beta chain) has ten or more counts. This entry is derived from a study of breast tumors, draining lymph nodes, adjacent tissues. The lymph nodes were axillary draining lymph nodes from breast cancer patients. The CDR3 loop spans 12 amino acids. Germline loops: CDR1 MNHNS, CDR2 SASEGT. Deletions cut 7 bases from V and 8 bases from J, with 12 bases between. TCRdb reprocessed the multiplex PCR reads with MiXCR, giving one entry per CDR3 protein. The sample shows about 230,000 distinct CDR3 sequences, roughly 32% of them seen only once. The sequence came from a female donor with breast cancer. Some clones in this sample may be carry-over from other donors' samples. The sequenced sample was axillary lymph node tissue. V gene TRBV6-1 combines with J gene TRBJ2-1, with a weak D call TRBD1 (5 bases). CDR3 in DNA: TGTGCCAGCAACTCGTCAGGGTATGAGCAGTTCTTC. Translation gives CASNSSGYEQFF.